This entry lists 28 T cell receptor beta chains sequenced from one sample in a study of metastatic and nonmetastatic thyroid tumors. Patients had received no treatment of any kind before thyroid surgery. With MiXCR, TCRdb reprocessed the PCR reads. The table has approximately 6,100 clones, 25% to 30% seen once. Sequencing used adjacent normal tissue. These receptors were collected from a female donor with papillary thyroid cancer or a benign thyroid nodule (not recorded which). Some clones in this sample may be carry-over from other donors' samples.

Within the sample, this clone is medium-sized. The sample contains more than one DNA sequence encoding this CDR3. J is TRBJ2-5 and V is TRBV28; 10 bases match TRBD2. The V gene's germline CDR1 is MDHEN and CDR2 SYDVKM. CDR3 length equals 16 residues. The V gene end was trimmed by 5 bases and the J gene end by 2 bases; junction bases not matched to a gene: 8. The CDR3: CASSLSGGRGQETQYF. In DNA, the CDR3 is TGTGCCAGCAGTCTTAGCGGGGGGAGGGGGCAAGAGACCCAGTACTTC.

This clone is medium-sized (0.01 to 0.1%). This chain links TRBV4-1 with TRBJ2-2, with D possibly TRBD1 on 6 matching bases. Trimming took 3 bases from V and 5 from J, leaving 7 bases between them. Germline V gives CDR1 MGHRA, CDR2 YSYEKL. This CDR3 spans 13 amino acids. The CDR3 DNA is TGCGCCAGCAGCCAGGGGGCAACCGGGGAGCTGTTTTTT. Translated: CASSQGATGELFF.

A word on this clone: A read error may produce the germline difference seen at one junction end. The chain recombines TRBV11-2 with TRBJ1-1; D is unclear. Germline-derived CDR1 and CDR2 are SGHAT and FQNNGV. The CDR3 runs 14 residues. The CDR3 coding sequence is TGTGCCAGAAGTTTTGGTCAGATGAACACTGAAGCATTCTTT. Translation: CARSFGQMNTEAFF.

In its sample, this clone is medium-sized (0.01 to 0.1%). The DNA of the CDR3 is TGTGCCAGTAGCTCAGACAGGGGGTCCACAGATACGCAGTATTTT. It yields the protein CASSSDRGSTDTQYF. The chain combines TRBV19 with TRBJ2-3, with 9 positions matching TRBD1. The CDR3 runs to 15 residues. V lost 6 bases to trimming and J lost 2 bases; unmatched junction nucleotides: 6. CDR1 and CDR2 from the germline V gene are LNHDA and SQIVND (reference sequence).

This clone has more than one count but fewer than ten. The chain uses TRBV19 and TRBJ1-1; 7 positions agree with TRBD1. The CDR3 contains 14 residues. V trimming: 8 bases; J trimming: 2 bases; junction bases outside the gene matches: 8. Germline V gene lookup returns CDR1 LNHDA and CDR2 SQIVND (reference sequence). CDR3 nucleotides: TGTGCCAGTGGATGGACAGGACCTAACACTGAAGCTTTCTTT. This encodes CASGWTGPNTEAFF.

This clone is categorized as medium-sized. The chain combines TRBV28 with TRBJ1-2, with 7 bases aligning to TRBD1. Germline CDR1 reads MDHEN; CDR2 reads SYDVKM. Trimming took 4 bases from V and 4 from J; bases not matched to a gene: 6. This CDR3 has 14 residues. The CDR3 here is CASSSRGVVYGYTF. CDR3 bases: TGTGCCAGCAGTTCCAGGGGGGTTGTCTATGGCTACACCTTC.

The sample holds a few counts of this clone. The chain recombines TRBV6-2 or TRBV6-3 with TRBJ2-1; 11 bases align to TRBD2. Germline CDR1 MNHEY, CDR2 SVGEGT. The junction had 4 bases not matched to a gene; V was cut back by 2 bases and J by 4 bases. The CDR3 sequence is 16 residues long. The chain's CDR3 is CASSYRLAGGYNEQFF. CDR3 DNA sequence: TGTGCCAGCAGTTACAGGCTAGCGGGGGGATACAATGAGCAGTTCTTC.

The V gene is TRBV6-1, the J gene TRBJ1-1, with 7 bases that match TRBD1. Germline CDR1 is MNHNS and CDR2 is SASEGT. There are 14 residues in the CDR3. Trimming removed 5 bases from V and 5 bases from J; junction bases left unmatched: 8. CDR3 bases: TGTGCCAGCAGTCTCCGGCAGGGGGAAACTGAAGCTTTCTTT. Protein: CASSLRQGETEAFF.

In its sample, this clone is medium-sized. The chain employs TRBV20-1 and TRBJ1-1; 7 bases agree with TRBD1. The germline V gene has CDR1 DFQATT and CDR2 SNEGSKA (reference sequence). Trimming removed 0 bases from V and 11 bases from J; junction bases left unmatched: 9. The CDR3 loop spans 13 amino acids. This chain's CDR3 is CSARDPSTGWAFF. CDR3 DNA sequence: TGCAGTGCTAGAGATCCCTCGACAGGGTGGGCTTTCTTT.

Comment on this clone: A read error may account for a junction end that differs from germline. The CDR3 DNA reads as TGTGCCAGCAGCGAGATAAACACCGGGGGGCTGTTTTTT. Its protein is CASSEINTGGLFF. This rearrangement joins TRBV6-1 to TRBJ2-2; the D gene is possibly TRBD2 (6 bases). Germline CDR1 is MNHNS and CDR2 is SASEGT. The CDR3 has 13 amino acids.

In its sample, this clone was seen a few times. V is TRBV10-2 and J is TRBJ2-1; 9 nucleotides agree with TRBD2. The trim removed 4 bases at V and 4 bases at J, leaving 8 bases unmatched. CDR1 and CDR2 from the germline V gene are WSHSY and SAAADI. This CDR3 comprises 16 residues. For the CDR3, the DNA is TGCGCCAGCAGTGGTTCTGCTAGCGGGATGTACAATGAGCAGTTCTTC. Translation gives CASSGSASGMYNEQFF.

The chain joins TRBV7-2 to TRBJ1-5, with 9 bases lining up with TRBD1. CDR3 length equals 14 residues. V was pared by 5 bases and J by 6 bases, with 5 bases of the junction left unmatched. The V gene's germline CDR1 is SGHTA and CDR2 FQGNSA. The CDR3 region is CASSQQGAGQPQHF. In DNA, the CDR3 is TGTGCCAGCAGCCAACAGGGGGCGGGTCAGCCCCAGCATTTT.

This clone is medium-sized (0.01 to 0.1%). The chain recombines TRBV4-1 with TRBJ2-5, with TRBD2 matching over 11 bases. There are 19 residues in the CDR3. The germline gives CDR1 MGHRA, CDR2 YSYEKL. The V segment lost 0 bases and the J segment 6 bases; nucleotides outside the gene matches: 15. The CDR3, as DNA: TGCGCCAGCAGCCAAGACGGGACTTGGGCTAGCGGGGGGTTGAAGACCCAGTACTTC. It specifies CASSQDGTWASGGLKTQYF.

Regarding this clone: Possible read error: a much larger clone is one base away. The chain combines TRBV12-5 with TRBJ1-1; TRBD1 aligns across 7 bases. Trimming removed 8 bases from V and 5 bases from J; junction bases left unmatched: 14. CDR3 size: 15 residues. The germline CDR1 and CDR2 sequences are LGHNT and FRNRAP. This chain's CDR3 is CASCPGTGVGTEAFF. The CDR3 DNA reads TGTGCTAGTTGTCCCGGAACAGGGGTGGGGACTGAAGCTTTCTTT. Full variable domain (outside the CDR3, taken from reference TRBV12-5 and TRBJ1-1): DARVTQTPRHKVTEMGQEVTMRCQPILGHNTVFWYRQTMMQGLELLAYFRNRAPLDDSGMPKDRFSAEMPDATLATLKIQPSEPRDSAVYFCASCPGTGVGTEAFFGQGTRLTVV.

J is TRBJ2-3 and V is TRBV2; 7 bases are shared with TRBD1. The CDR3 extends over 15 amino acids. V lost 6 bases and J lost 4; bases outside the gene matches: 10. The germline CDR1 and CDR2 sequences are SNHLY and FYNNEI. CDR3 protein: CASSADRERADTQYF. The DNA of the CDR3 is TGTGCCAGCAGCGCCGACAGGGAGAGGGCAGATACGCAGTATTTT.

This sequence joins TRBV5-1 and TRBJ1-2, with 8 positions matching TRBD1. Trimming cost V 4 bases and J 8 bases; bases outside gene matches: 10. The CDR3 totals 14 residues. Germline CDR1 and CDR2: SGHRS and YFSETQ. Here the CDR3 reads CASSPLRGLEGYTF. CDR3 DNA: TGCGCCAGCAGCCCCCTCAGGGGGCTGGAGGGCTACACCTTC.

This sequence joins TRBV7-2 and TRBJ2-5; 7 nucleotides align to TRBD2. The ends lost 2 bases at V and 5 bases at J; junction bases unmatched: 5. Germline V gene data show CDR1 as SGHTA and CDR2 as FQGNSA. CDR3 length: 14 amino acids. The CDR3 region has the DNA TGTGCCAGCAGCTTAACTAGCGCGGGGGAGACCCAGTACTTC. This translates into CASSLTSAGETQYF.

The V and J genes are TRBV4-1 and TRBJ2-3; TRBD2 matches at 8 bases. CDR3 size: 15 residues. Per germline, CDR1 MGHRA and CDR2 YSYEKL. The junction had 12 bases not matched to a gene; V was cut back by 4 bases and J by 9 bases. In DNA form, the CDR3 reads TGCGCCAGCAGCCCGGGACTAGGCCCGCTGGAGACGCAGTATTTT. This codes for CASSPGLGPLETQYF.

This clone was observed a handful of times. The CDR3 reads CASRSGGPIRYLYEQYF. The CDR3 DNA reads as TGTGCCAGCCGATCCGGGGGCCCGATCCGATACCTCTACGAGCAGTACTTC. V usage is TRBV28 and J usage is TRBJ2-7; D might be TRBD1 or TRBD2, each matching 6 bases. V lost 8 bases, J lost 3 bases, and 26 bases lay in between. The CDR3 contains 17 residues. Germline assignment: CDR1 MDHEN and CDR2 SYDVKM.

This clone was counted between two and nine times. CDR3 nucleotides: TGTGCCAGCAGCCCTTACAATCAGCCCCAGCATTTT. Translating it yields CASSPYNQPQHF. The rearrangement uses TRBV7-2 and TRBJ1-5; D uncertain. This CDR3 contains 12 residues. Germline-derived CDR1 and CDR2 are SGHTA and FQGNSA. V shed 5 bases and J shed 3 bases, with 5 bases lying between them.

This chain joins TRBV3-1 and TRBJ2-2, with 8 bases matching TRBD2. The V gene's germline CDR1 is LGHDT and CDR2 YNNKEL (reference sequence). J lost 0 bases, V lost 3 bases, and 3 bases had no gene match. The CDR3 sequence is 16 residues long. CDR3 nucleotide sequence: TGTGCCAGCAGCCAGCTAGCGGGTGCGAACACCGGGGAGCTGTTTTTT. Translation: CASSQLAGANTGELFF. The full variable domain, its missing parts supplied by reference TRBV3-1 and TRBJ2-2, is DTAVSQTPKYLVTQMGNDKSIKCEQNLGHDTMYWYKQDSKKFLKIMFSYNNKELIINETVPNRFSPKSPDKAHLNLHINSLELGDSAVYFCASSQLAGANTGELFFGEGSRLTVL.

This rearrangement joins TRBV7-3 to TRBJ2-5; 11 positions match TRBD2. The trim removed 3 bases at V and 5 bases at J, leaving 5 bases unmatched. The CDR3 consists of 15 residues. CDR1 and CDR2 (germline): SGHTA, FQGTGA. DNA of the CDR3: TGTGCCAGCAGCTTCGAACTAGCGGGAGTGGAGACCCAGTACTTC. Residues: CASSFELAGVETQYF.

This clone was found once. The rearrangement joins TRBV7-9 to TRBJ1-2; D is ambiguous. CDR1 is SEHNR, CDR2 FQNEAQ, per germline (reference sequence). The CDR3 loop spans 14 amino acids. Trimming shortened V by 4 bases and J by 0 bases, and 9 bases separated the two germline ends. CDR3 sequence (DNA): TGTGCCAGCAGCTCAATCGGGGCTAACTATGGCTACACCTTC. Translating it yields CASSSIGANYGYTF. Together with reference TRBV7-9 and TRBJ1-2, the CDR3 gives the full variable domain: DTGVSQNPRHKITKRGQNVTFRCDPISEHNRLYWYRQTLGQGPEFLTYFQNEAQLEKSRLLSDRFSAERPKGSFSTLEIQRTEQGDSAMYLCASSSIGANYGYTFGSGTRLTVV.

This clone was seen a few times. The J gene is TRBJ1-6, the V gene TRBV11-2; 7 nucleotides line up with TRBD1. This CDR3 contains 18 residues. The V gene's germline CDR1 is SGHAT and CDR2 FQNNGV. V trimming: 1 base; J trimming: 9 bases; junction bases outside the gene matches: 15. The CDR3 protein is CASSLVTPETGRFSPLHF. The CDR3 DNA sequence: TGTGCCAGCAGCTTAGTAACTCCTGAGACAGGGAGGTTTTCACCCCTCCACTTT.

This clone was found a few times. The V call is TRBV6-2 or TRBV6-3, the J call TRBJ2-2; 7 nucleotides agree with TRBD2. CDR3 size: 15 residues. In germline, CDR1 is MNHEY, CDR2 SVGEGT. The V gene end was trimmed by 5 bases and the J gene end by 1 base; junction bases not matched to a gene: 4. The CDR3 DNA follows: TGTGCCAGCAGTAGACTAGCTGAGAACACCGGGGAGCTGTTTTTT. Its protein product is CASSRLAENTGELFF.

J is TRBJ2-2 and V is TRBV6-1; possibly TRBD1 or TRBD2 for D (6 bases each). Deletions cut 7 bases from V and 7 bases from J, with 13 bases between. CDR3 length: 13 residues. The germline gives CDR1 MNHNS, CDR2 SASEGT. CDR3 sequence reads: CASNGGLYGELFF. The CDR3 nucleotides read TGTGCCAGCAATGGGGGGCTGTACGGGGAGCTGTTTTTT.

This clone was observed a handful of times. J is TRBJ2-1 and V is TRBV6-6; D remains unclear. Trimming removed 2 bases at V and 6 bases at J, with 11 bases between. The germline V gene has CDR1 MNHNY and CDR2 SVGAGI (reference sequence). The CDR3 sequence is 14 residues long. The chain's CDR3 is CASSYQRGPNEQFF. In DNA, the CDR3 is TGTGCCAGCAGTTACCAGAGAGGACCCAATGAGCAGTTCTTC.

This clone was detected only a few times. The V call is TRBV28, the J call TRBJ1-2; TRBD1 matches 8 bases. The CDR3 consists of 15 residues. The ends lost 8 bases at V and 7 bases at J; junction bases unmatched: 15. Germline assignment: CDR1 MDHEN and CDR2 SYDVKM. CDR3: CASCPDRGWAFGYTF. As DNA, the CDR3 is TGTGCCAGCTGCCCCGACAGGGGCTGGGCCTTTGGCTACACCTTC.